These 25 T cell receptor beta chains were all obtained from the same sample, sequenced in a study of regulatory T cells in long-lasting Graves disease. Building the TCR beta libraries relied on iRepertoire HTBI primers, and CDR3 regions underwent Arm-PCR. A single record per CDR3 protein comes from TCRdb applying MiXCR to the multiplex PCR reads. The top ten clones hold approximately 9.6% of a sample with 520,000 or so distinct CDR3 sequences, 9.5% to 15% of them seen once. Time point indicated: newly diagnosed GD, antithyroid drugs for less than 3 months. Following extraction of RNA from PBMCs, that RNA was used to make the TCR library. These data were also filed under a second study, of T cells in Graves' hyperthyroidism and ophthalmopathy.

The sequenced sample was peripheral blood mononuclear cells (PBMCs), obtained at new diagnosis, from a patient treated with antithyroid drugs. These receptors originate from a young woman with Graves disease.

The sample holds many counts of this clonotype. The chain employs TRBV19 and TRBJ1-4; D is ambiguous. Germline V gives CDR1 LNHDA, CDR2 SQIVND (reference sequence). V shed 3 bases and J shed 5 bases, with 10 bases lying between them. This CDR3 is built from 14 residues. The CDR3 coding sequence is TGTGCCAGTAGTATGTCCGCGATGAATGAAAAACTGTTTTTT. This encodes CASSMSAMNEKLFF.

This chain joins TRBV5-6 and TRBJ2-2; D tentatively reads TRBD1 or TRBD2 (5 bases each). There are 15 residues in the CDR3. Between the trimmed V and J ends, which lost 7 bases and 3 bases, there was a span of 16 bases. CDR1 and CDR2 from the germline V gene are SGHDT and YYEEEE. In DNA, the CDR3 is TGTGCCAGCCGCGGACCGGGGCCGGACACCGGGGAGCTGTTTTTT. This sequence encodes CASRGPGPDTGELFF.

Turning to this clonotype: Sequence at one end of the junction differs from germline and may be a read error. The chain carries TRBV11-1 and TRBJ2-1, with TRBD2 matching over 7 bases. Germline V gives CDR1 SGHAT, CDR2 FQDESV (reference sequence). The CDR3 is 14 amino acids. CDR3 coding DNA: TGCGCCAGCAGCCAAGAAGCGGGAAGCGATGAGCAGTTCTTC. Its protein product is CASSQEAGSDEQFF. Full variable domain (outside the CDR3, taken from reference TRBV11-1 and TRBJ2-1): EAEVAQSPRYKITEKSQAVAFWCDPISGHATLYWYRQILGQGPELLVQFQDESVVDDSQLPKDRFSAERLKGVDSTLKIQPAELGDSAMYLCASSQEAGSDEQFFGPGTRLTVL.

In its sample, this clonotype is medium-sized. The gene calls are TRBV28 and TRBJ2-3; 14 positions agree with TRBD2. V dropped 6 bases and J dropped 2; count of bases not matched to a gene: 13. Per the germline V gene, CDR1 is MDHEN and CDR2 is SYDVKM. The CDR3 length is 19 residues. CDR3 coding DNA: TGTGCCAGCAGGGAGGGGACTAGCGGGAGCCCACTACCCACAGATACGCAGTATTTT. This sequence encodes CASREGTSGSPLPTDTQYF.

CDR3 in DNA: TGTGCCAGCAGCTTAAGTTTTTTGGGGGGCCGTGGGTTCTTC. It translates to CASSLSFLGGRGFF. The chain links TRBV7-2 to TRBJ2-1; D possibly uses TRBD1 or TRBD2 (6 bases each). Trimming removed 2 bases from V and 15 bases from J, with 20 bases in between. CDR1 and CDR2 (germline): SGHTA, FQGNSA. CDR3 length equals 14 residues.

A word on this clonotype: A clone one base away is much larger, so this may be a read error. CDR3 amino acids: CASSYTPGLAASSYEQNF. Written as DNA, the CDR3 is TGTGCCAGCAGTTACACCCCGGGACTAGCGGCCTCCTCCTACGAGCAGAACTTC. The V call is TRBV6-9, the J call TRBJ2-7; 11 nucleotides align to TRBD2. The CDR3 runs to 18 residues. Germline V lookup: CDR1 MNHGY, CDR2 SVAAGI.

Here the CDR3 reads CALDQTLGNTIYF. The CDR3 DNA follows: TGTGCCCTGGACCAGACCCTAGGAAACACCATATATTTT. This chain links TRBV30 with TRBJ1-3; D remains ambiguous. The CDR3 consists of 13 residues. CDR1 is GTSNPN and CDR2 is SVGIG in the germline V gene (reference sequence). Trimming took off 8 bases at V and 4 bases at J, with 15 bases between the two ends. Using reference TRBV30 and TRBJ1-3 for the parts outside the CDR3, the full variable domain is SQTIHQWPATLVQPVGSPLSLECTVEGTSNPNLYWYRQAAGRGLQLLFYSVGIGQISSEVPQNLSASRPQDRQFILSSKKLLLSDSGFYLCALDQTLGNTIYFGEGSWLTVV.

This chain links TRBV11-3 with TRBJ1-1, with D possibly being TRBD1 (6 bases). CDR1 and CDR2 from the germline V gene are SGHNT and YENEEA. The CDR3 has 17 residues. Deletions cut 5 bases from V and 1 base from J, with 20 bases between. This chain's CDR3 is CASSVGAGKGRNTEAFF. In nucleotides, the CDR3 is TGTGCCAGCAGCGTGGGGGCAGGGAAGGGAAGGAACACTGAAGCTTTCTTT. The full variable domain, completed using reference TRBV11-3 and TRBJ1-1, is EAGVVQSPRYKIIEKKQPVAFWCNPISGHNTLYWYLQNLGQGPELLIRYENEEAVDDSQLPKDRFSAERLKGVDSTLKIQPAELGDSAVYLCASSVGAGKGRNTEAFFGQGTRLTVV.

This clonotype has more than one count but fewer than ten. The chain employs TRBV2 and TRBJ2-1, with D perhaps TRBD2 (6 bases). CDR1 is SNHLY, CDR2 FYNNEI, per germline. The CDR3 spans 14 residues. The CDR3 bases are TGTGCGAGTAGGGAGGAGGGAAATTACAATGAGCAGTTCTTC. Protein: CASREEGNYNEQFF.

At least ten counts were recorded for this clonotype. A junction end diverges from the germline sequence, so it may reflect a read error. The chain joins TRBV15 to TRBJ1-1; unclear D gene. CDR1 is LNHNV, CDR2 YYDKDF, per germline (reference sequence). This CDR3 has 13 residues. The CDR3 loop is CATSRDREAFPIF. DNA for the CDR3: TGTGCCACCAGCAGAGATCGGGAGGCCTTCCCCATATTT.

V is TRBV6-1 and J is TRBJ1-1, with D maybe TRBD1 (6 bases). With 6 bases removed from V and 7 bases from J, the gap between germline ends came to 24 bases. Germline values: CDR1 MNHNS, CDR2 SASEGT. The CDR3 runs to 16 residues. Here the CDR3 reads CASSRSQASGGGEAFF. CDR3 in DNA: TGTGCCAGCAGCCGGTCCCAGGCCTCGGGAGGGGGTGAAGCTTTCTTT.

Ten or more counts support this clonotype. The V and J genes are TRBV18 and TRBJ1-1, with a tentative D call TRBD1 (6 bases). Trimming stripped 7 bases from V and 0 bases from J, with 12 bases between. Germline CDR1 reads KGHSH; CDR2 reads LQKENI. The CDR3 runs to 14 residues. The CDR3 coding sequence is TGTGCCAGCTTAGAGGACAGCATGAACACTGAAGCTTTCTTT. Translation gives CASLEDSMNTEAFF.

This clonotype appeared many times. The gene calls are TRBV4-1 and TRBJ1-2; D is unresolved. The CDR3 has 15 residues. Trimming pared 4 bases from V and 8 bases from J, leaving 20 bases between. Germline-derived CDR1 and CDR2 are MGHRA and YSYEKL. The CDR3 coding sequence is TGCGCCAGCAGCCTAACCTCCGGTCAGTCGATGGGCTACACCTTC. Protein product: CASSLTSGQSMGYTF.

This clonotype showed up many times. The chain uses TRBV6-1 and TRBJ2-2; maybe TRBD2 (5 bases). Per germline, CDR1 MNHNS and CDR2 SASEGT. The CDR3 totals 15 residues. The ends were cut back, 6 bases at V and 0 bases at J, with 11 bases in the middle. The DNA of the CDR3 is TGTGCCAGCAGCGCTTCCGGGACGAACACCGGGGAGCTGTTTTTT. Translated, it gives CASSASGTNTGELFF.

This clonotype appeared a few times. This chain connects TRBV7-8 to TRBJ2-1; D is perhaps TRBD1 (5 bases). Trimming took 5 bases from V and 8 from J, leaving 22 bases between them. Germline lookup yields CDR1 SGHVS and CDR2 FQNEAQ. This CDR3 is built from 16 residues. The CDR3 nucleotides read TGTGCCAGCAGCCGTAAAGTGCAGGGCAATGGGGATGAGCAGTTCTTC. As protein: CASSRKVQGNGDEQFF.

This clonotype was seen many times. The V call is TRBV11-2, the J call TRBJ2-1; 9 nucleotides match TRBD2. The CDR3 covers 14 residues. Germline CDR1 is SGHAT and CDR2 is FQNNGV. Trimming at V came to 5 bases and at J to 7 bases, leaving 6 bases not matched to a gene. The CDR3 DNA reads TGTGCCAGCAGCCCCGGGACTAGCTTTAATGAGCAGTTCTTC. Residues: CASSPGTSFNEQFF.

This clonotype was detected many times. The CDR3 DNA is TGTGCCAGCAGCCGAACCCAAGAGACCCAGTACTTC. Translation: CASSRTQETQYF. The chain links TRBV18 to TRBJ2-5; D remains unclear. This CDR3 contains 12 residues. V was clipped by 8 bases and J by 1 base, with 8 bases between them. Germline assignment: CDR1 KGHSH and CDR2 LQKENI. The full variable domain, with the rest looked up from reference TRBV18 and TRBJ2-5, is NAGVMQNPRHLVRRRGQEARLRCSPMKGHSHVYWYRQLPEEGLKFMVYLQKENIIDESGMPKERFSAEFPKEGPSILRIQQVVRGDSAAYFCASSRTQETQYFGPGTRLLVL.

In its sample, this clonotype was seen many times. The V call is TRBV28, the J call TRBJ2-1; 10 nucleotides align to TRBD2. With 5 bases clipped from V and 6 bases from J, the junction kept 7 bases outside the gene matches. The CDR3 has 15 amino acids. CDR1 MDHEN and CDR2 SYDVKM come from the germline V gene. The CDR3 reads CASSNLAGEVNEQFF. In nucleotides, the CDR3 is TGTGCCAGCAGTAATCTAGCGGGAGAAGTCAATGAGCAGTTCTTC.

On this clonotype: The CDR3 does not close with the conserved phenylalanine or tryptophan, likely indicating a read error. J is TRBJ2-3 and V is TRBV12-5; 7 nucleotides match TRBD1. The J segment lost 1 base and the V segment lost 1 base, leaving 8 bases of the junction unmatched. This CDR3 has 17 amino acids. Germline lookup yields CDR1 LGHNT and CDR2 FRNRAP. The CDR3 region has the DNA TGTGCTAGTGGTTTGGCAACAGGGGCGATTCGCACAGATACGCAGTATCTT. Translating it yields CASGLATGAIRTDTQYL.

This clonotype was detected a few times. The chain has TRBV4-1 and TRBJ2-7; 7 bases are shared with TRBD1. CDR1 and CDR2 from the germline V gene are MGHRA and YSYEKL. The CDR3 covers 14 residues. V shed 2 bases and J 5 bases; nucleotides not matched to a gene: 6. CDR3 coding DNA: TGCGCCAGCAGCCAATTGACAGGGACCCACGAGCAGTACTTC. Translated: CASSQLTGTHEQYF.

Many counts were recorded for this clonotype. V and J are TRBV24-1 and TRBJ2-5, with D perhaps TRBD1 or TRBD2 (6 bases each). CDR3 size: 14 residues. Germline loops: CDR1 KGHDR, CDR2 SFDVKD. Trimming pared 9 bases from V and 4 bases from J, leaving 17 bases between. CDR3 DNA: TGTGCCACCGGCGAGGCCGGGGGCGGAGAGACCCAGTACTTC. As protein: CATGEAGGGETQYF.

The genes are TRBV7-2 and TRBJ2-5; D might be TRBD2 (5 bases). CDR3 length: 13 amino acids. V lost 6 bases to trimming and J lost 3 bases, with 11 bases between them. Per the germline V gene, CDR1 is SGHTA and CDR2 is FQGNSA. CDR3 amino acids: CASRESGKETQYF. The CDR3 nucleotides are TGTGCCAGCAGGGAGTCGGGAAAAGAGACCCAGTACTTC. Together with reference TRBV7-2 and TRBJ2-5, the CDR3 gives the full variable domain: GAGVSQSPSNKVTEKGKDVELRCDPISGHTALYWYRQSLGQGLEFLIYFQGNSAPDKSGLPSDRFSAERTGGSVSTLTIQRTQQEDSAVYLCASRESGKETQYFGPGTRLLVL.

This clonotype was recorded many times. The chain employs TRBV9 and TRBJ2-1, with D possibly matching TRBD2 (5 bases). Trimming removed 0 bases from V and 1 base from J, with 8 bases in between. This CDR3 has 15 residues. Germline assignment: CDR1 SGDLS and CDR2 YYNGEE. This CDR3 is CASSVGTSSYNEQFF. In DNA, the CDR3 is TGTGCCAGCAGCGTAGGAACTAGTTCCTACAATGAGCAGTTCTTC.

V gene TRBV28 combines with J gene TRBJ2-1; 9 positions agree with TRBD1. The CDR3 has 14 residues. Germline values: CDR1 MDHEN, CDR2 SYDVKM. V lost 4 bases, J lost 3 bases, and 1 base stayed unmatched. CDR3 nucleotide sequence: TGTGCCAGCAGTTGGGGACAGGGCTACAATGAGCAGTTCTTC. Its protein is CASSWGQGYNEQFF.

This clonotype was recorded at least ten times. In DNA, the CDR3 is TGCAGTGCCCCGAGACTAGCGGGAGAGTCCCTCTACGAGCAGTACTTC. This translates into CSAPRLAGESLYEQYF. This chain joins TRBV20-1 and TRBJ2-7; the match to TRBD2 covers 12 bases. The CDR3 runs to 16 residues. The V gene end was trimmed by 6 bases and the J gene end by 3 bases; junction bases not matched to a gene: 12. Germline loops: CDR1 DFQATT, CDR2 SNEGSKA (reference sequence).